This section outlines one T cell receptor (beta chain) sequence together with its context. Its recognized antigen is unknown. One base away there is no much larger clone; base qualities are not given. Via the germline V gene, CDR1 is SGHAT and CDR2 FQNNGV. There are 18 amino acids in the CDR3, from cysteine to phenylalanine inclusive. Of all the DNA, just the CDR3 is kept, 54 bases in frame from base 1. The trim is 1 base for V and 4 bases for J, with a gap of 22 bases between the germline ends. These data are taken from a study of T cell responses to AZD1222 COVID-19 vaccine listed by TCRdb under 2021. Background for the entire study: TCR sequencing covered more than 230 trial participants: 200 to 210 given two doses of AZD1222 and about 26 given two doses of MenACWY control vaccine. Trial participants were enrolled by age into subgroups of 18-55, 56-69 and 70-plus years, and around 140, 26 and 57 TCR-sequenced participants, respectively, were included in these subgroups. General findings and caveats noted by the study authors: The 56-69-year group was small, and its depth increase did not reach significance, likely because of low power. Reportedly, close to half of the unique spike-specific TCRs recognized epitopes lying outside the regions that are mutated in the B.1.351 and B.1.1.7 variants. Conclusions about previously exposed vaccinees are limited because only five to seven AZD1222 recipients were SARS-CoV-2 seropositive at baseline. After two AZD1222 doses, spike-specific TCR breadth and depth were significantly higher than at day 0 and than in MenACWY recipients. Because no day 14 peak-response samples were available, the repertoires could be characterized only after the peak T cell response. Participants were mostly white British, with more females than males. The authors suggested clonal diversity may have been underestimated. CD4 TCRs associated with the vaccine covered the entire spike protein, and the dominant responses were in regions 160-218 and 743-854.

This sample's time point label indicates: about 28 days (+/-7) after the second vaccine dose. AZD1222 recipients given second doses at about 4 weeks or at about 12 weeks were pooled, since spike-specific TCR depth and breadth were not found to differ between the two schedules. Samples from vaccinated people were obtained from the UK trials COV001 and COV002, which included a single-blind randomized controlled phase 2/3 trial of AZD1222 (ChAdOx1 nCoV-19) in healthy adults. For TCRbeta chain sequencing, PBMC samples were collected from trial participants at day 0 and at day 28 after the second dose. The CDR3 regions of human TCRbeta chains were analyzed by immunosequencing. The original methods were these. TCRs in the repertoires were compared against a reference library of SARS-CoV-2-specific TCRs that had been generated with the MIRA antigen-specificity platform. Breadth was defined as the fraction of unique TCRs that were SARS-CoV-2-associated. Depth was defined as the fraction of total T cells that were SARS-CoV-2-associated. Using the MIRA data, every spike-specific TCR was mapped to the spike region that the TCR reacted to and assigned to either a CD4 or a CD8 class. Log10-transformed breadth and depth values were compared by one-way ANOVA with Sidak's multiple comparisons tests. Entries here come from immuneACCESS through TCRdb and include only in-frame sequences with V and J called. Some clones fail to appear in such tables; in the studies checked, an unresolved V gene covers under half of the shortfall, and the cause of the remainder is unknown. V and J calls and clone size follow that table, whereas D and trimming were derived from the DNA. The sample records approximately 100,000 clones, 85% of which are singletons. The ten largest clones add up to around 5% of the sample.

This material consisted of peripheral blood, taken 28 days after the second AZD1222 dose. The sequence links TRBV11-2 to TRBJ1-2; a tentative D call is TRBD1 (5 bases match). This TCR was recovered from an adult who received the AZD1222 COVID-19 vaccine. The sequence in DNA is TGTGCCAGCAGCTTAGGATTCCTGGCCGGGGGGTCCATCTATGGCTACACCTTC. Protein translation: CASSLGFLAGGSIYGYTF. The variable domain in full, with residues beyond the CDR3 obtained from the reference TRBV11-2 and TRBJ1-2 genes, is EAGVAQSPRYKIIEKRQSVAFWCNPISGHATLYWYQQILGQGPKLLIQFQNNGVVDDSQLPKDRFSAERLKGVDSTLKIQPAKLEDSAVYLCASSLGFLAGGSIYGYTFGSGTRLTVV.